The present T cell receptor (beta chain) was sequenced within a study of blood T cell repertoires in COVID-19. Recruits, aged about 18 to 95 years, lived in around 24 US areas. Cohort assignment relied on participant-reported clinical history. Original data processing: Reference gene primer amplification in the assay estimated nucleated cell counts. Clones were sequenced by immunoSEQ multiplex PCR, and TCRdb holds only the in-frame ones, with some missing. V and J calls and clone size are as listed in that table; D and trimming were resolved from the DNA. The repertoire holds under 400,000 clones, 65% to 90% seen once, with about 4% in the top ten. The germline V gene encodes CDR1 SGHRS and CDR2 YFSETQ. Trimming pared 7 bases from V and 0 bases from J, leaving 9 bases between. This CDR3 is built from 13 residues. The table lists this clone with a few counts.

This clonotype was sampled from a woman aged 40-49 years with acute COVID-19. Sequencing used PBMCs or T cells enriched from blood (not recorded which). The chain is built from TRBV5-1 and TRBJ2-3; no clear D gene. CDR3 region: CASYPTSTDTQYF. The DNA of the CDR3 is TGCGCCAGCTACCCGACTAGCACAGATACGCAGTATTTT.